The 25 T cell receptor beta chains presented below share a single source sample, sequenced in a study of blood T cell repertoires in COVID-19 (dated by TCRdb to about 2020). Library method: the immunoSEQ multiplex PCR assay. TCRdb limited this immuneACCESS table to in-frame rearrangements with V and J called. A share of clones is missing; checked studies link under half to unresolved V genes, and the rest is unexplained. A total of 70,000 or so clones appear in this sample, roughly four fifths of them only once. In total, the top ten clones hold about 15% of the sample. Sequenced input: peripheral blood. The receptors derive from a man in his sixties with COVID-19, enrolled during active disease.

This chain's CDR3 is CASKAATGERETQYF. The CDR3, as DNA: TGTGCCAGCAAGGCAGCGACAGGGGAAAGGGAGACCCAGTACTTC. This sequence joins TRBV2 and TRBJ2-5, with 8 bases matching TRBD1. The CDR3 is made up of 15 amino acids. CDR1 and CDR2 (germline): SNHLY, FYNNEI. V trimming: 7 bases; J trimming: 5 bases; junction bases outside the gene matches: 12.

The table lists this clone with a few counts. V and J are TRBV6-5 and TRBJ2-7; unclear D gene. Trimming took off 11 bases at V and 4 bases at J, with 9 bases between the two ends. Germline values: CDR1 MNHEY, CDR2 SVGAGI. The CDR3 consists of 10 residues. The CDR3 DNA is TGTGCCTGCGACTCGTACGAGCAGTACTTC. Translated, it gives CACDSYEQYF.

The chain couples TRBV10-3 to TRBJ2-1; 8 bases are a match to TRBD2. Germline assignment: CDR1 ENHRY and CDR2 SYGVKD. The V and J ends lost 0 bases and 0 bases, in that order; junction bases with no gene match: 4. This CDR3 comprises 17 residues. The CDR3 DNA reads as TGTGCCATCAGTGAGTCTGAACTAGCGGCCTCCTACAATGAGCAGTTCTTC. This codes for CAISESELAASYNEQFF.

The V and J genes are TRBV12-3 or TRBV12-4 and TRBJ2-5; possible D gene TRBD2, 5 bases. The CDR3 is made up of 13 amino acids. V was trimmed by 7 bases and J by 7 bases, leaving 16 bases between them. CDR3 amino acids: CASNGLAVGTQYF. The DNA of the CDR3 is TGTGCCAGCAATGGCCTAGCCGTGGGGACCCAGTACTTC.

The chain joins TRBV19 to TRBJ1-6; 7 nucleotides line up with TRBD1. CDR1 LNHDA and CDR2 SQIVND come from the germline V gene (reference sequence). V gave up 4 bases and J gave up 9 bases; unmatched junction bases: 15. This CDR3 spans 17 amino acids. DNA of the CDR3: TGTGCCAGTAGTAGCCTTCCGGGACAGTCATCCGGTTCACCCCTCCACTTT. This translates into CASSSLPGQSSGSPLHF.

V usage is TRBV12-3 or TRBV12-4 and J usage is TRBJ1-2, with D possibly being TRBD1 (5 bases). The CDR3 consists of 12 residues. With 8 bases removed from V and 8 bases from J, the gap between germline ends came to 15 bases. This chain's CDR3 is CASSPSGAGYTF. CDR3 coding DNA: TGTGCCAGCTCTCCTTCTGGGGCAGGCTACACCTTC.

The chain links TRBV21-1 to TRBJ1-1. TRBV21-1 corresponds to a pseudogene. The CDR3 length is 21 residues. The CDR3 spells CASSKALYARARGIGSTEAFF. The CDR3 DNA sequence: TGTGCCAGCAGCAAAGCGCTTTATGCCAGGGCGAGGGGTATCGGGAGCACTGAAGCTTTCTTT.

This rearrangement joins TRBV30 to TRBJ2-3, with 7 nucleotides matching TRBD2. The CDR3 loop spans 14 amino acids. Germline assignment: CDR1 GTSNPN and CDR2 SVGIG (reference sequence). The V segment lost 8 bases and the J segment 2 bases; nucleotides outside the gene matches: 10. CDR3 sequence (DNA): TGTGCCCTTCTCGGGGGGAGTTACACAGATACGCAGTATTTT. It encodes CALLGGSYTDTQYF.

This clone was seen once. The chain combines TRBV4-2 with TRBJ2-3; D is unclear. V was trimmed by 0 bases and J by 0 bases, leaving 13 bases between them. CDR1 is LGHNA and CDR2 is YNFKEQ in the germline V gene. The CDR3 loop spans 17 amino acids. CDR3 sequence (DNA): TGTGCCAGCAGCCAAGACATTGTCGAGTTAAGCACAGATACGCAGTATTTT. Translated, it gives CASSQDIVELSTDTQYF.

This sequence joins TRBV7-9 and TRBJ2-3; weak D call: TRBD2 (5 bases). Deletions cut 4 bases from V and 0 bases from J, with 17 bases between. The CDR3 length is 17 residues. The germline V gene encodes CDR1 SEHNR and CDR2 FQNEAQ (reference sequence). The CDR3 sequence: CASSSPERGSSTDTQYF. The CDR3 DNA is TGTGCCAGCAGCTCCCCAGAGCGAGGGTCGAGCACAGATACGCAGTATTTT. Full variable domain (rest looked up from reference TRBV7-9 and TRBJ2-3): DTGVSQNPRHKITKRGQNVTFRCDPISEHNRLYWYRQTLGQGPEFLTYFQNEAQLEKSRLLSDRFSAERPKGSFSTLEIQRTEQGDSAMYLCASSSPERGSSTDTQYFGPGTRLTVL.

The V call is TRBV19, the J call TRBJ2-1; 9 nucleotides match TRBD1. The junction had 8 bases not matched to a gene; V was cut back by 4 bases and J by 7 bases. The CDR3 runs 15 residues. The germline CDR1 and CDR2 sequences are LNHDA and SQIVND (reference sequence). The CDR3 region has the DNA TGTGCCAGTAGTACCCGAGGGACAGGGCGAAATGAGCAGTTCTTC. This sequence encodes CASSTRGTGRNEQFF.

DNA of the CDR3: TGTGCCAGCAGTGAAGGAAGTCCAGGGGGGACAACCGGGGAGCTGTTTTTT. This sequence encodes CASSEGSPGGTTGELFF. The rearrangement joins TRBV6-1 to TRBJ2-2; D might be TRBD1 (7 bases). Germline V gene data show CDR1 as MNHNS and CDR2 as SASEGT. Trimming removed 1 base from V and 5 bases from J, with 17 bases in between. The CDR3 is made up of 17 amino acids.

The gene calls are TRBV6-6 and TRBJ1-1; tentatively, D is TRBD1 (5 bases). The germline V gene has CDR1 MNHNY and CDR2 SVGAGI (reference sequence). The CDR3 extends over 12 amino acids. Trimming took 10 bases from V and 7 from J, leaving 16 bases between them. The CDR3 sequence is CATIGHIHEAFF. CDR3 bases: TGTGCCACCATAGGACATATCCATGAAGCTTTCTTT.

The chain uses TRBV6-5 and TRBJ1-5, with no clear D. The ends were cut back, 4 bases at V and 3 bases at J, with 7 bases in the middle. Per the germline V gene, CDR1 is MNHEY and CDR2 is SVGAGI. The CDR3 extends over 13 amino acids. The CDR3 DNA reads as TGTGCCAGCAGTTTCGGTTCCAATCAGCCCCAGCATTTT. Protein: CASSFGSNQPQHF.

The chain employs TRBV5-1 and TRBJ2-3, with 10 nucleotides matching TRBD1. Trimming cost V 5 bases and J 4 bases; bases outside gene matches: 4. The CDR3 is made up of 14 amino acids. Germline CDR1 is SGHRS and CDR2 is YFSETQ. CDR3 coding DNA: TGCGCCAGCAGTTCCGGGACAGGGGCAGATACGCAGTATTTT. The encoded protein is CASSSGTGADTQYF.

This sequence joins TRBV19 and TRBJ2-4; 7 positions agree with TRBD1. The junction had 7 bases not matched to a gene; V was cut back by 3 bases and J by 5 bases. This CDR3 is 15 amino acids long. In germline, CDR1 is LNHDA, CDR2 SQIVND (reference sequence). The CDR3 DNA reads TGTGCCAGTAGTATCAAGGGGGCCGACCAAAACATTCAGTACTTC. This encodes CASSIKGADQNIQYF. The full variable domain, completed using reference TRBV19 and TRBJ2-4, is DGGITQSPKYLFRKEGQNVTLSCEQNLNHDAMYWYRQDPGQGLRLIYYSQIVNDFQKGDIAEGYSVSREKKESFPLTVTSAQKNPTAFYLCASSIKGADQNIQYFGAGTRLSVL.

This clone was picked up one time. The chain employs TRBV5-6 and TRBJ1-4, with TRBD1 identical over 7 bases. Per the germline V gene, CDR1 is SGHDT and CDR2 is YYEEEE. The V gene end was trimmed by 2 bases and the J gene end by 5 bases; junction bases not matched to a gene: 3. CDR3 length equals 14 residues. CDR3 coding DNA: TGTGCCAGCAGCTTCAGGGGGGTCAATGAAAAACTGTTTTTT. Amino acid sequence: CASSFRGVNEKLFF.

This chain uses TRBV19 with TRBJ1-2; maybe TRBD1 (5 bases). V was cut by 5 bases and J by 13 bases, with 20 bases left in between. Germline CDR1 and CDR2: LNHDA and SQIVND (reference sequence). The CDR3 consists of 13 residues. CDR3 in amino acids: CASSPRAQGSATF. CDR3 in DNA: TGTGCCAGTAGTCCCCGAGCTCAGGGTTCGGCCACCTTC.

This clone was seen once. The chain is built from TRBV27 and TRBJ2-3; D call uncertain. Per the germline V gene, CDR1 is MNHEY and CDR2 is SMNVEV (reference sequence). The CDR3 consists of 15 residues. V shed 1 base and J shed 1 base, with 9 bases lying between them. The CDR3 region has the DNA TGTGCCAGCAGTTTATTTGCCGCGGGCACAGATACGCAGTATTTT. Translating it yields CASSLFAAGTDTQYF.

V and J are TRBV6-6 and TRBJ2-5, with D possibly TRBD1 on 5 matching bases. The CDR3 runs 13 residues. Germline V lookup: CDR1 MNHNY, CDR2 SVGAGI (reference sequence). The V gene lost 6 bases and the J gene lost 3 bases, with 11 bases spanning the gap. The DNA for the CDR3 is TGTGCCAGCAGAAGCAGGGAAAAAGAGACCCAGTACTTC. Its translation is CASRSREKETQYF.

The gene calls are TRBV18 and TRBJ2-3, with D possibly matching TRBD1 (5 bases). Germline CDR1 reads KGHSH; CDR2 reads LQKENI. The CDR3 spans 13 residues. Between the trimmed V and J ends, which lost 0 bases and 5 bases, there was a span of 6 bases. The CDR3 loop is CASSPPGVDTQYF. The CDR3, as DNA: TGTGCCAGCTCACCACCAGGGGTAGATACGCAGTATTTT.

This chain joins TRBV28 and TRBJ1-5; tentatively, D is TRBD1 (6 bases). Germline CDR1 reads MDHEN; CDR2 reads SYDVKM. The CDR3 runs 17 residues. V lost 4 bases, J lost 0 bases, and 16 bases lay in between. The CDR3 is CASSYYTGYGSNQPQHF. DNA of the CDR3: TGTGCCAGCAGTTATTATACAGGGTACGGTAGCAATCAGCCCCAGCATTTT.

The V gene is TRBV3-1 (or the pseudogene TRBV3-2), the J gene TRBJ2-2, with 10 bases identical to TRBD2. There are 16 residues in the CDR3. The J segment lost 4 bases and the V segment lost 6 bases, leaving 8 bases of the junction unmatched. Germline CDR1 LGHDT, CDR2 YNNKEL (reference sequence). The CDR3 DNA is TGTGCCAGCAGGGCGGCCGGGACTAGCGTCACCGGGGAGCTGTTTTTT. As protein: CASRAAGTSVTGELFF.

This chain connects TRBV5-5 to TRBJ2-5; 10 positions match TRBD2. The CDR3 spans 15 residues. Trimming cost V 3 bases and J 4 bases; bases outside gene matches: 6. Germline V gene sequence: CDR1 SGHKS, CDR2 YYEKEE (reference sequence). DNA of the CDR3: TGTGCCAGCAGCTCAATAGCGGGGGGAGGAGAGACCCAGTACTTC. It translates to CASSSIAGGGETQYF.

This clone was seen a single time. The chain employs TRBV7-9 and TRBJ2-7; D may be TRBD2 (6 bases). From germline, CDR1 is SEHNR and CDR2 FQNEAQ (reference sequence). The CDR3 sequence is 13 residues long. Trimming cost V 4 bases and J 5 bases, with 12 bases left between them. The CDR3 sequence is CASSSSGSHEQYF. The CDR3 region has the DNA TGTGCCAGCAGCTCCTCCGGGAGCCACGAGCAGTACTTC.